This T cell receptor beta chain was recorded in a study of blood T cells in healthy people across ages. Overall study results and limits: Unsorted PBMC input precluded a conclusive naive versus antigen-experienced comparison. Among long-lived donors, naive CD4+ cells were more numerous and diversity higher than in aged donors.

CDR3 length equals 14 residues. V was clipped by 0 bases and J by 0 bases, with 6 bases between them. CDR1 and CDR2 from the germline V gene are DFQATT and SNEGSKA (reference sequence). On this clonotype: Its antigen is unidentified.

The authors ran a second PCR of about 6 to 11 cycles using a sample-barcoded 5' primer and a J-beta primer mix. Every molecule of cDNA carried a tag from a template-switch adaptor with 12 random nucleotides. Every sample returned 2.5 million or more CDR3-containing paired-end reads. TCRdb re-analysed the 5' RACE reads in MiXCR, keeping a single row per CDR3 protein. The profile shows fewer than 800,000 distinct CDR3 sequences, about a third of them singletons. This chain links TRBV20-1 with TRBJ1-5; D not resolved. The sequence derives from a woman older than 75 in good health. Material: blood. CDR3 in DNA: TGCAGTGCTAGAGAGGCATTTAGCAATCAGCCCCAGCATTTT. The encoded protein is CSAREAFSNQPQHF.